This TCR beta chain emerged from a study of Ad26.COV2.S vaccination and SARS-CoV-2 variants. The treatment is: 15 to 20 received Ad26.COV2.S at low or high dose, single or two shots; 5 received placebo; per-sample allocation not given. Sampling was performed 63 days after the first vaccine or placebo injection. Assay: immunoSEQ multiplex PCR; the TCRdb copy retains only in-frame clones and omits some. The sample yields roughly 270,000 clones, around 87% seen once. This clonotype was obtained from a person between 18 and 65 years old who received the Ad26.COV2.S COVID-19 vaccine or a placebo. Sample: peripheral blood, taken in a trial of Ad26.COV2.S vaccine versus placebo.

In DNA, the CDR3 is TGTGCCAGCTCACCGCCGGGACAGAGAAAAGAGACCCAGTACTTC. Residues: CASSPPGQRKETQYF. This chain connects TRBV18 to TRBJ2-5; 7 bases align to TRBD1. CDR1 KGHSH and CDR2 LQKENI come from the germline V gene. After removal of 3 bases from V and 3 bases from J, the junction contained 7 bases not matched to a gene. The CDR3 length is 15 residues.